The rows below give T cell receptor beta chains drawn from one sample of a study of blood T cell repertoires in COVID-19. Profiling relied on immunoSEQ multiplex PCR, and the TCRdb table lists in-frame clones only, not all of them. The table lists some 250,000 clones, roughly nine tenths of them singletons. Sequenced: PBMCs or T cells enriched from blood (not recorded which). The receptors were sampled from a human donor in a cohort exposed to, infected with or recovered from COVID-19 (not recorded which). The donor label of this sample is uncertain. CDR3s include the opening cysteine and the closing phenylalanine or tryptophan. D genes are given only for firm matches. Rows give clone size only sometimes, using once, few, many, or a class for an expanded clone.

TGCGCCAGCAGCTTGTATTTAGGACAGCCCTATGGCTACACCTTC,CASSLYLGQPYGYTF,NA,NA,TRBJ1-2,TRBV5-1
TGTGCCAGCAGTTACGGACAGGGGAATTCACCCCTCCACTTT,CASSYGQGNSPLHF,NA,TRBD1,TRBJ1-6,TRBV6-5
TGTGCCAGCAGCTCGGATATACAGGGAATTCGGACCGGGGAGCTGTTTTTT,CASSSDIQGIRTGELFF,NA,NA,TRBJ2-2,TRBV7-2
TGTGCCTCCAAGGGGACAGGGGCTTACACTGAAGCTTTCTTT,CASKGTGAYTEAFF,NA,TRBD1,TRBJ1-1,TRBV10-3
TGTGCCAGCAGTTACCAGACGGGAATCTCTGGAAACACCATATATTTT,CASSYQTGISGNTIYF,NA,NA,TRBJ1-3,TRBV6-2/TRBV6-3
TGTGCCAGTAGTCAGGGGGACGGTCAGCCCCAGCATTTT,CASSQGDGQPQHF,NA,TRBD1,TRBJ1-5,TRBV19
TGTGCCAGCAGCCTAACGGGGCAGGGGGAGACCCAGTACTTC,CASSLTGQGETQYF,NA,NA,TRBJ2-5,TRBV11-2
TGCAGTGCTGTACAGGTGAATGAGCAGTTCTTC,CSAVQVNEQFF,NA,NA,TRBJ2-1,TRBV20-1
TGTGCCAGCAGCGTAGTCTCGGGGGGAGGCTACACCTTC,CASSVVSGGGYTF,NA,NA,TRBJ1-2,TRBV9
TGTGCCAGCAGCTTAGTGTCAGGAGGGGGGGAGCCCTATGGCTACACCTTC,CASSLVSGGGEPYGYTF,once,NA,TRBJ1-2,TRBV7-2
TGCGCCAGCCGACATGCAGGGGGCGGAAGAACTGAAGCTTTCTTT,CASRHAGGGRTEAFF,NA,TRBD1,TRBJ1-1,TRBV4-1
TGTGCCAGCAGTTTAGGAGGAACCTATGGCTACACCTTC,CASSLGGTYGYTF,NA,NA,TRBJ1-2,TRBV12-3/TRBV12-4
TGTGCCAGCAGCCCTTCGTCCCCTTACACTTCACCCCTCCACTTT,CASSPSSPYTSPLHF,NA,NA,TRBJ1-6,TRBV27
TGTGCCAGCAGCCCCGGGACAGGGGTACGGAACGAGCAGTACTTC,CASSPGTGVRNEQYF,NA,TRBD1,TRBJ2-7,TRBV6-2/TRBV6-3
TGTGCCACCCGTGGGGAAGGGGGAACCACCGGGGAGCTGTTTTTT,CATRGEGGTTGELFF,NA,NA,TRBJ2-2,TRBV2
TGTGCCAGCAGCTTAGAGAGGGTTACCTACGAGCAGTACTTC,CASSLERVTYEQYF,NA,NA,TRBJ2-7,TRBV11-2
TGTGCCAGCAGCTTATCCCGGAACACTGAAGCTTTCTTT,CASSLSRNTEAFF,NA,NA,TRBJ1-1,TRBV7-9
TGCAGCGTCCACAGGGAAAACTCTGGAAACACCATATATTTT,CSVHRENSGNTIYF,NA,NA,TRBJ1-3,TRBV29-1
TGTGCCAGCAGCGAGGGTCTAGCGGGTTCCTACAATGAGCAGTTCTTC,CASSEGLAGSYNEQFF,NA,TRBD2,TRBJ2-1,TRBV5-6
TGTGCCAGCAGCCATCTAGCGGGGGCCATCACAGATACGCAGTATTTT,CASSHLAGAITDTQYF,NA,TRBD2,TRBJ2-3,TRBV3-1/TRBV3-2
TGTGCCAGCAGCGGTACCTCGGGGGGGCAGGCCTATGGCTACACCTTC,CASSGTSGGQAYGYTF,NA,NA,TRBJ1-2,TRBV3-1/TRBV3-2
TGTGCCAGCAGCGTAGTAATGGCCCTAGGCACCGGGGAGCTGTTTTTT,CASSVVMALGTGELFF,NA,NA,TRBJ2-2,TRBV9
TGTGCCAGCAGCCGACAGGGGGGACCGGGCTACGAGCAGTACTTC,CASSRQGGPGYEQYF,NA,TRBD1,TRBJ2-7,TRBV6-5